These 22 T cell receptor beta chains share one sample of origin, sequenced in a study of STAT5B mutations in CD4+ large granular lymphocyte leukemia. Profiled with immunoSEQ multiplex PCR; TCRdb holds only in-frame clones, not every one. The sample lists 30,000 or so clones, approximately 91% occurring once. Sequencing was done on a sample of CD4+ T cells from blood buffy coats. The source of these receptors is a human donor in good health.

The V gene is TRBV7-2, the J gene TRBJ1-1; D might be TRBD1 (6 bases). This CDR3 region has 13 residues. The V end lost 7 bases, the J end lost 5 bases, and 14 bases lay between the germline ends. CDR1 is SGHTA, CDR2 FQGNSA, per germline. CDR3 nucleotides: TGTGCCAGCACCTATACAGGGAGAACTGAAGCTTTCTTT. Its protein is CASTYTGRTEAFF.

The chain combines TRBV7-8 with TRBJ2-1; possible D gene TRBD1, 8 bases. V lost 5 bases and J 6 bases, leaving 20 bases between the germline ends. The CDR3 has 16 amino acids. Germline lookup yields CDR1 SGHVS and CDR2 FQNEAQ. CDR3 loop: CASSNPTGERGNEQFF. CDR3 DNA: TGTGCCAGCAGCAACCCGACAGGGGAGCGGGGCAATGAGCAGTTCTTC.

The rearrangement joins TRBV6-4 to TRBJ1-6; 9 nucleotides match TRBD1. The CDR3 runs 15 residues. With V trimmed by 6 bases and J by 7 bases, 7 bases remained unmatched. The germline V gene has CDR1 MRHNA and CDR2 SNTAGT. The CDR3 protein is CASSSQGADNSPLHF. The DNA of the CDR3 is TGTGCCAGCAGCTCACAGGGGGCCGACAATTCACCCCTCCACTTT.

The V and J genes are TRBV19 and TRBJ2-7; 12 positions match TRBD2. V lost 3 bases and J lost 2; bases outside the gene matches: 8. Germline CDR1 is LNHDA and CDR2 is SQIVND (reference sequence). CDR3 size: 17 residues. The CDR3 DNA sequence: TGTGCCAGTAGTATCGACGCCGGGACTAGCGGGCCCTACGAGCAGTACTTC. The encoded protein is CASSIDAGTSGPYEQYF.

There are a few counts of this clone. V usage is TRBV9 and J usage is TRBJ1-1; TRBD1 agrees at 9 bases. Trimming took 0 bases from V and 4 from J; bases not matched to a gene: 4. Germline CDR1 is SGDLS and CDR2 is YYNGEE. This CDR3 is built from 15 residues. The CDR3 sequence: CASSVAGQGGTEAFF. The CDR3 DNA is TGTGCCAGCAGCGTAGCGGGACAGGGAGGCACTGAAGCTTTCTTT.

This clone was found once. This rearrangement joins TRBV6-1 to TRBJ2-5, with D perhaps TRBD1 (6 bases). The V gene lost 3 bases and the J gene lost 1 base, with 12 bases spanning the gap. The CDR3 runs to 15 residues. From germline, CDR1 is MNHNS and CDR2 SASEGT. CDR3 sequence: CASSDPTGAQETQYF. DNA for the CDR3: TGTGCCAGCAGTGATCCGACAGGCGCCCAAGAGACCCAGTACTTC.

The V call is TRBV6-5, the J call TRBJ2-3, with TRBD2 matching over 9 bases. The CDR3 totals 14 residues. The germline V gene has CDR1 MNHEY and CDR2 SVGAGI. Trimming cost V 8 bases and J 4 bases; bases outside gene matches: 7. DNA for the CDR3: TGTGCCAGCCGGGAGCTAGCGGGATCAGATACGCAGTATTTT. It codes for CASRELAGSDTQYF.

V and J are TRBV19 and TRBJ2-1; 13 bases line up with TRBD2. CDR3 length: 15 residues. Germline V gives CDR1 LNHDA, CDR2 SQIVND (reference sequence). Trimming at V came to 5 bases and at J to 5 bases, leaving 3 bases not matched to a gene. CDR3 sequence (DNA): TGTGCCAGTAGTCCCGGACTAGCGGGAGACAATGAGCAGTTCTTC. This codes for CASSPGLAGDNEQFF.

The rearrangement joins TRBV6-5 to TRBJ1-2; D is unresolved. Trimming pared 2 bases from V and 7 bases from J, leaving 17 bases between. CDR1 and CDR2 from the germline V gene are MNHEY and SVGAGI. There are 15 residues in the CDR3. The CDR3 DNA reads as TGTGCCAGCAGTTACCAAGCACAGCCCCGAGGTGGCTACACCTTC. Translated: CASSYQAQPRGGYTF.

This chain connects TRBV19 to TRBJ2-7, with TRBD1 as a possible D gene (5 bases). V shed 1 base and J shed 1 base, with 8 bases lying between them. Germline loops: CDR1 LNHDA, CDR2 SQIVND (reference sequence). This CDR3 has 14 residues. This CDR3 is CASSIGGESYEQYF. In DNA, the CDR3 is TGTGCCAGTAGTATAGGGGGCGAGTCCTACGAGCAGTACTTC.

This chain joins TRBV7-2 and TRBJ2-3; the match to TRBD2 covers 10 bases. Germline CDR1 is SGHTA and CDR2 is FQGNSA. The J segment lost 4 bases and the V segment lost 4 bases, leaving 14 bases of the junction unmatched. This CDR3 comprises 18 residues. This chain's CDR3 is CASSSGTSAPGGADTQYF. The CDR3 DNA is TGTGCCAGCAGCTCCGGGACTAGCGCCCCAGGCGGTGCAGATACGCAGTATTTT.

This chain joins TRBV4-2 and TRBJ2-2; D remains ambiguous. The CDR3 loop spans 13 amino acids. V lost 3 bases and J 3 bases, leaving 5 bases between the germline ends. The V gene's germline CDR1 is LGHNA and CDR2 YNFKEQ. This CDR3 reads CASSQLYTGELFF. CDR3 coding DNA: TGTGCCAGCAGCCAGCTTTACACCGGGGAGCTGTTTTTT.

The chain links TRBV15 to TRBJ1-5; a weak D match, TRBD1 (5 bases). The CDR3 sequence is 14 residues long. Deletions cut 0 bases from V and 4 bases from J, with 7 bases between. Germline CDR1 is LNHNV and CDR2 is YYDKDF (reference sequence). CDR3 DNA sequence: TGTGCCACCAGCAGAGATCCAGGGAATCAGCCCCAGCATTTT. Its protein product is CATSRDPGNQPQHF.

CDR3 bases: TGTGCCAGCAGCTTAGATGTAAGGGTCCCCTACAATGAGCAGTTCTTC. Translated, it gives CASSLDVRVPYNEQFF. V gene TRBV11-2 combines with J gene TRBJ2-1; D gene ambiguous. The V gene's germline CDR1 is SGHAT and CDR2 FQNNGV. The germline V and J ends were trimmed by 0 bases and 2 bases, with 11 bases remaining between them. The CDR3 is made up of 16 amino acids.

The rearrangement links TRBV7-9 to TRBJ1-3, with D possibly matching TRBD1 (6 bases). The CDR3 is made up of 15 amino acids. Between the trimmed V and J ends, which lost 2 bases and 2 bases, there was a span of 10 bases. Germline lookup yields CDR1 SEHNR and CDR2 FQNEAQ (reference sequence). The CDR3 is CASSLNPGAGNTIYF. The CDR3 region has the DNA TGTGCCAGCAGCTTAAACCCAGGGGCTGGAAACACCATATATTTT. Variable domain in full (rest from reference TRBV7-9 and TRBJ1-3): DTGVSQNPRHKITKRGQNVTFRCDPISEHNRLYWYRQTLGQGPEFLTYFQNEAQLEKSRLLSDRFSAERPKGSFSTLEIQRTEQGDSAMYLCASSLNPGAGNTIYFGEGSWLTVV.

V usage is TRBV28 and J usage is TRBJ2-4; either TRBD1 or TRBD2 may fit D (5 bases each). V shed 2 bases and J shed 9 bases, with 5 bases lying between them. Germline V gene sequence: CDR1 MDHEN, CDR2 SYDVKM. The CDR3 is 11 residues long. CDR3 in amino acids: CASSLGGIQYF. The CDR3, as DNA: TGTGCCAGCAGTTTAGGGGGCATTCAGTACTTC. The full variable domain, rest sourced from reference TRBV28 and TRBJ2-4, is DVKVTQSSRYLVKRTGEKVFLECVQDMDHENMFWYRQDPGLGLRLIYFSYDVKMKEKGDIPEGYSVSREKKERFSLILESASTNQTSMYLCASSLGGIQYFGAGTRLSVL.

In its sample, this clone was seen a few times. The J gene is TRBJ2-7, the V gene TRBV29-1; TRBD1 matches at 10 bases. CDR3 length: 12 amino acids. The V gene end was trimmed by 6 bases and the J gene end by 6 bases; junction bases not matched to a gene: 5. Germline lookup yields CDR1 SQVTM and CDR2 ANQGSEA. The CDR3 region is CSVGDRGLEQYF. The CDR3 DNA reads TGCAGCGTGGGGGACAGGGGCCTCGAGCAGTACTTC.

CDR3 nucleotide sequence: TGTGCCAGCAGTCATTACGAGCAGTACTTC. It translates to CASSHYEQYF. The chain uses TRBV28 and TRBJ2-7; D gene uncertain. CDR1 and CDR2 (germline): MDHEN, SYDVKM. The V gene lost 5 bases and the J gene lost 4 bases, with 3 bases spanning the gap. The CDR3 contains 10 residues. The variable domain in full, with the rest retrieved from reference TRBV28 and TRBJ2-7, is DVKVTQSSRYLVKRTGEKVFLECVQDMDHENMFWYRQDPGLGLRLIYFSYDVKMKEKGDIPEGYSVSREKKERFSLILESASTNQTSMYLCASSHYEQYFGPGTRLTVT.

This rearrangement joins TRBV29-1 to TRBJ2-1; possibly TRBD1 for D (6 bases). V lost 8 bases and J lost 0, with 14 bases in between. The CDR3 is 14 residues long. Germline CDR1 SQVTM, CDR2 ANQGSEA. CDR3 in DNA: TGCAGCTCTCGAGACAGGAGCTCCTACAATGAGCAGTTCTTC. It codes for CSSRDRSSYNEQFF.

This chain connects TRBV2 to TRBJ2-7, with TRBD2 matching over 10 bases. Germline lookup yields CDR1 SNHLY and CDR2 FYNNEI. V shed 4 bases and J 3 bases; nucleotides not matched to a gene: 3. The CDR3 is made up of 14 amino acids. The CDR3 coding sequence is TGTGCCAGCAGTGCAATAGCGGGAGGCTACGAGCAGTACTTC. Residues: CASSAIAGGYEQYF.

The rearrangement joins TRBV27 to TRBJ2-2; 9 nucleotides match TRBD2. V was pared by 4 bases and J by 4 bases, with 7 bases of the junction left unmatched. Germline CDR1 reads MNHEY; CDR2 reads SMNVEV (reference sequence). This CDR3 region has 16 residues. The CDR3 loop reads CASSSFLAGITGELFF. The CDR3 DNA sequence: TGTGCCAGCAGTTCCTTTCTAGCGGGGATCACCGGGGAGCTGTTTTTT.

The rearrangement joins TRBV28 to TRBJ2-7; D possibly corresponds to TRBD1 (5 bases). The CDR3 spans 13 residues. Deletions cut 2 bases from V and 2 bases from J, with 7 bases between. Germline loops: CDR1 MDHEN, CDR2 SYDVKM. CDR3: CASSLDRPYEQYF. In nucleotides, the CDR3 is TGTGCCAGCAGTTTAGACAGACCCTACGAGCAGTACTTC.